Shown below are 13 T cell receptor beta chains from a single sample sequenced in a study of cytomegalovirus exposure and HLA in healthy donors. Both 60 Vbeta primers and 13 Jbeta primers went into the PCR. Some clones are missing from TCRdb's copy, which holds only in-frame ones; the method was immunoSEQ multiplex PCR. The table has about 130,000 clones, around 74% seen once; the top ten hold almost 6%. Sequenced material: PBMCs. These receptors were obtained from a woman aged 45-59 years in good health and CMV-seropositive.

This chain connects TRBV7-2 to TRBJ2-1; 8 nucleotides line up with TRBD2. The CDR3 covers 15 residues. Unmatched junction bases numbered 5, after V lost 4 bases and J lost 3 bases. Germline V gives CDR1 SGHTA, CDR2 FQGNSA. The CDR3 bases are TGTGCCAGCAGCTACCAGCGGGGGAACTACAATGAGCAGTTCTTC. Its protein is CASSYQRGNYNEQFF.

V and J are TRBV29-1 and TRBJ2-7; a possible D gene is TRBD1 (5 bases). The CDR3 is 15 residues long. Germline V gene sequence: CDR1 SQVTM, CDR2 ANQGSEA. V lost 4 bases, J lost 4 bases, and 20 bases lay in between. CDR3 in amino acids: CSVVPPEAGAYEQYF. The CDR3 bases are TGCAGCGTTGTCCCCCCCGAGGCTGGGGCGTACGAGCAGTACTTC.

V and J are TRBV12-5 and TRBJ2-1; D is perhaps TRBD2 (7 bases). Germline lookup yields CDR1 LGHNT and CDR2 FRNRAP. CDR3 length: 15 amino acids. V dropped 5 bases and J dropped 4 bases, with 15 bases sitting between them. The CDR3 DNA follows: TGTGCTAGTGGTAGAGGGAGGGGGGCATACAATGAGCAGTTCTTC. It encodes CASGRGRGAYNEQFF.

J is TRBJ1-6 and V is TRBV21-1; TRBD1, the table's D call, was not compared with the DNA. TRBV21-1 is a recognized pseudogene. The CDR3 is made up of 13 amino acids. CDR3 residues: CASRTGRNSPLHF. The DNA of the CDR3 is TGTGCCAGCAGGACAGGGCGGAATTCACCCCTCCACTTT.

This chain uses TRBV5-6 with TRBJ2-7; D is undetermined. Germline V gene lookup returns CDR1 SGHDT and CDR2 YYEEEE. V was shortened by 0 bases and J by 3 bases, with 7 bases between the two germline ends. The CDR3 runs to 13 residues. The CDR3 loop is CASSLVSYYEQYF. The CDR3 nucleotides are TGTGCCAGCAGCTTGGTCAGTTACTACGAGCAGTACTTC.

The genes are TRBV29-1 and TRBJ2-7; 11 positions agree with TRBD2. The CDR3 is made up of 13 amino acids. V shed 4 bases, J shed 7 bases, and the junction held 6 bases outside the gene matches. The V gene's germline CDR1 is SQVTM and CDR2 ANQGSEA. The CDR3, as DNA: TGCAGCGTTGTCACTAGCGGGGGAGGAGAGCAGTACTTC. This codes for CSVVTSGGGEQYF.

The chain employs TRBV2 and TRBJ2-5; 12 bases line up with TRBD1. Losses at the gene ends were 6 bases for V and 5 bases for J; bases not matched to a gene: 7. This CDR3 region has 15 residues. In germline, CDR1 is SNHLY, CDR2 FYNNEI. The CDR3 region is CASSAGTGGLETQYF. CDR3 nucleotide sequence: TGTGCCAGCAGCGCCGGGACAGGGGGCCTCGAGACCCAGTACTTC.

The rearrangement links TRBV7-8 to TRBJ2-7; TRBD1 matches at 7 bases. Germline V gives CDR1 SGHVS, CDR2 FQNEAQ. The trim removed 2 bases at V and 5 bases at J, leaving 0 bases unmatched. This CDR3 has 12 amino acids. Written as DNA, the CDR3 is TGTGCCAGCAGCTTACAGGGGGACGAGCAGTACTTC. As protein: CASSLQGDEQYF.

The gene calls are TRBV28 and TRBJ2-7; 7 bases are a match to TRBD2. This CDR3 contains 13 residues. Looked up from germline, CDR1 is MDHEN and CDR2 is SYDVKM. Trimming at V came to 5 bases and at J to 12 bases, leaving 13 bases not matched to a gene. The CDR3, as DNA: TGTGCCAGCAGTACCCCCGCCGAGTCGGGGGGGTACTTC. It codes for CASSTPAESGGYF.

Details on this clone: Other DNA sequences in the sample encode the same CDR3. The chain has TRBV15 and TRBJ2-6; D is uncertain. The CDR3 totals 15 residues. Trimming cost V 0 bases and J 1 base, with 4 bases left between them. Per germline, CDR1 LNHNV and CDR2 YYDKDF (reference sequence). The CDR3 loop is CATSRDLSGANVLTF. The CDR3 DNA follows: TGTGCCACCAGCAGAGACCTTTCTGGGGCCAACGTCCTGACTTTC. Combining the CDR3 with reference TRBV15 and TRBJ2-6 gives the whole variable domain DAMVIQNPRYQVTQFGKPVTLSCSQTLNHNVMYWYQQKSSQAPKLLFHYYDKDFNNEADTPDNFQSRRPNTSFCFLDIRSPGLGDTAMYLCATSRDLSGANVLTFGAGSRLTVL.

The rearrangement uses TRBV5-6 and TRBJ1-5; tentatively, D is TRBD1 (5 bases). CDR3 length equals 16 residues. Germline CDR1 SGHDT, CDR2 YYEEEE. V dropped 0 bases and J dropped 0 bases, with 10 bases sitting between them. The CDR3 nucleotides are TGTGCCAGCAGCTTGGGCAGGGTCTATAGCAATCAGCCCCAGCATTTT. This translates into CASSLGRVYSNQPQHF. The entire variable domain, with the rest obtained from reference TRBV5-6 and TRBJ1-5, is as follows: DAGVTQSPTHLIKTRGQQVTLRCSPKSGHDTVSWYQQALGQGPQFIFQYYEEEERQRGNFPDRFSGHQFPNYSSELNVNALLLGDSALYLCASSLGRVYSNQPQHFGDGTRLSIL.

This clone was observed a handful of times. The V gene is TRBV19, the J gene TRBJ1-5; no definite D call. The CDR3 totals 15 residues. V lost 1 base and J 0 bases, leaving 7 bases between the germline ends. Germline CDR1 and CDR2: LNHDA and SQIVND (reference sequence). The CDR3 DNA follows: TGTGCCAGTAGTATAGCTGACTATAGCAATCAGCCCCAGCATTTT. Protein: CASSIADYSNQPQHF.

The CDR3 region is CASSLGVREGAFF. The CDR3 DNA sequence: TGCGCCAGCAGCTTGGGGGTCAGGGAAGGAGCTTTCTTT. This chain joins TRBV5-1 and TRBJ1-1; tentatively, D is TRBD1 (5 bases). V dropped 0 bases and J dropped 10 bases, with 13 bases sitting between them. The CDR3 is 13 amino acids. CDR1 is SGHRS, CDR2 YFSETQ, per germline.